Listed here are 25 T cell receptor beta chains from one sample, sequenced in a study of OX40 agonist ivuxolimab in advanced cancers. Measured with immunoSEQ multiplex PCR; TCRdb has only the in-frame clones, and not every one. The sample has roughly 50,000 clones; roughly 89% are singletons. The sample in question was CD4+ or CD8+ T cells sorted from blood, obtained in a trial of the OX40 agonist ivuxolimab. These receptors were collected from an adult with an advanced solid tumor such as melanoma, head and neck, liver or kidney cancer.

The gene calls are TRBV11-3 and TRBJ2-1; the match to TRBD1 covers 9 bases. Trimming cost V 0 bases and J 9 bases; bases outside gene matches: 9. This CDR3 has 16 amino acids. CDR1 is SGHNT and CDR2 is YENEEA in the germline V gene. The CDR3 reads CASSLERDRVYAEQFF. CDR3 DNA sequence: TGTGCCAGCAGCTTAGAGAGGGACAGGGTATATGCTGAGCAGTTCTTC.

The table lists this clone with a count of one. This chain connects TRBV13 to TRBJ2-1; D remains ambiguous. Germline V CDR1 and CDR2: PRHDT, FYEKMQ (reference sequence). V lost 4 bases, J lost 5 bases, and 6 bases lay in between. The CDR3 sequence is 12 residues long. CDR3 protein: CASSSSDNEQFF. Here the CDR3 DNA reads TGTGCCAGCAGCTCGTCCGACAATGAGCAGTTCTTC.

The CDR3 DNA is TGTGCCAGCAGTTACTCGGGGGCGAATCAGCCCCAGCATTTT. Protein product: CASSYSGANQPQHF. V is TRBV6-5 and J is TRBJ1-5, with D possibly being TRBD1 (6 bases). V lost 0 bases and J 4 bases, leaving 7 bases between the germline ends. The CDR3 contains 14 residues. The germline gives CDR1 MNHEY, CDR2 SVGAGI.

CDR3 sequence (DNA): TGCGCCAGCAGCCAAGACCCAATAGCGGGAGTTGGAGAGCAGTACTTC. It yields the protein CASSQDPIAGVGEQYF. The rearrangement links TRBV4-1 to TRBJ2-7, with 9 bases lining up with TRBD2. The CDR3 spans 16 residues. In germline, CDR1 is MGHRA, CDR2 YSYEKL. The V gene end was trimmed by 0 bases and the J gene end by 7 bases; junction bases not matched to a gene: 10.

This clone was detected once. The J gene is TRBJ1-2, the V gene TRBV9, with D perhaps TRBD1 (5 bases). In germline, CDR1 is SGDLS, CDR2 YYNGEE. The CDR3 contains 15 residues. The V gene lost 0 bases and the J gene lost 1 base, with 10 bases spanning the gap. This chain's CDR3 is CASSVAQDNNYGYTF. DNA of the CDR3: TGTGCCAGCAGCGTAGCACAGGACAATAACTATGGCTACACCTTC.

CDR3 protein: CASSLGTGVGQETQYF. Here the CDR3 DNA reads TGTGCCAGCAGCCTTGGGACAGGGGTTGGCCAAGAGACCCAGTACTTC. V and J are TRBV21-1 and TRBJ2-5; the listed D gene, TRBD1, was not tested against the DNA. TRBV21-1 is noted as a pseudogene. The CDR3 contains 16 residues.

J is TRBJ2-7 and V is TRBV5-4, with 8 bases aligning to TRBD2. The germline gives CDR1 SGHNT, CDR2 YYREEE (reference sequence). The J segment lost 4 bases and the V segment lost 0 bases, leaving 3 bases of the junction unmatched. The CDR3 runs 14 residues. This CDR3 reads CASSLGLARYEQYF. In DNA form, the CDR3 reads TGTGCCAGCAGCTTGGGACTAGCGCGATACGAGCAGTACTTC. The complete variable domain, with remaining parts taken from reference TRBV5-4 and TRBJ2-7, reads ETGVTQSPTHLIKTRGQQVTLRCSSQSGHNTVSWYQQALGQGPQFIFQYYREEENGRGNFPPRFSGLQFPNYSSELNVNALELDDSALYLCASSLGLARYEQYFGPGTRLTVT.

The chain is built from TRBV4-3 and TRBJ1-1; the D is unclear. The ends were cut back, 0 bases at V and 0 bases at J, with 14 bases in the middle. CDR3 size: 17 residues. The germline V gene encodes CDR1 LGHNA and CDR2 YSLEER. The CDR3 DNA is TGCGCCAGCAGCCAAGATAGAAACTACCGCATGAACACTGAAGCTTTCTTT. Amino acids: CASSQDRNYRMNTEAFF.

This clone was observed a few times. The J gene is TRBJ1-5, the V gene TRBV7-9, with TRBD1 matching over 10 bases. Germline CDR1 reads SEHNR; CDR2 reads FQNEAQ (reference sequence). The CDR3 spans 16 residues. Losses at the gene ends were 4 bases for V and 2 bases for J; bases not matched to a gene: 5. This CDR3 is CASSSSGTGGNQPQHF. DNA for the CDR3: TGTGCCAGCAGCTCCTCCGGGACAGGGGGCAATCAGCCCCAGCATTTT.

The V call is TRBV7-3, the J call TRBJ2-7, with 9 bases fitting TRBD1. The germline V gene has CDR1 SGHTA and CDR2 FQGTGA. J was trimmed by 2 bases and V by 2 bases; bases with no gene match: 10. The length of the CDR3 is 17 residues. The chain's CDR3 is CASSLEPGTGPAYEQYF. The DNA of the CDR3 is TGTGCCAGCAGCTTAGAACCCGGGACAGGGCCCGCCTACGAGCAGTACTTC. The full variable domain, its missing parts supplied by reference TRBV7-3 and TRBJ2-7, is GAGVSQTPSNKVTEKGKYVELRCDPISGHTALYWYRQSLGQGPEFLIYFQGTGAADDSGLPNDRFFAVRPEGSVSTLKIQRTERGDSAVYLCASSLEPGTGPAYEQYFGPGTRLTVT.

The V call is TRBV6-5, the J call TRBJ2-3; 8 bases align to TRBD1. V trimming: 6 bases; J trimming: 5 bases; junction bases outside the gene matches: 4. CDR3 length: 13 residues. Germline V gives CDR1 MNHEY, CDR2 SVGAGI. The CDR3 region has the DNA TGTGCCAGCAGCCCAGGGGGCGGAGATACGCAGTATTTT. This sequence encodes CASSPGGGDTQYF.

DNA for the CDR3: TGCGCCAGCAGCCTGGCGAGGGGGAACAATGAGCAGTTCTTC. It specifies CASSLARGNNEQFF. The V call is TRBV4-1, the J call TRBJ2-1; possibly TRBD1 for D (6 bases). Trimming removed 4 bases from V and 5 bases from J, with 12 bases in between. The CDR3 runs 14 residues. Germline V gene sequence: CDR1 MGHRA, CDR2 YSYEKL.

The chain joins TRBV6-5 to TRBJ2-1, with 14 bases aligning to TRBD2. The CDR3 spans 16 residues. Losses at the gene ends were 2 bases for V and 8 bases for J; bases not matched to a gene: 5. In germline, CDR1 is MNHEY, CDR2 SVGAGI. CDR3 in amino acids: CASSYGTSGGPDEQFF. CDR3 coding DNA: TGTGCCAGCAGTTACGGGACTAGCGGGGGCCCTGATGAGCAGTTCTTC.

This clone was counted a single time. The CDR3 sequence: CASKPAGRGNTGELFF. As DNA, the CDR3 is TGCGCCAGCAAGCCAGCTGGCCGTGGGAACACCGGGGAGCTGTTTTTT. The chain couples TRBV5-1 to TRBJ2-2, with D unclear. Trimming stripped 6 bases from V and 1 base from J, with 16 bases between. The germline V gene has CDR1 SGHRS and CDR2 YFSETQ. The CDR3 has 16 amino acids. The full variable domain, completed using reference TRBV5-1 and TRBJ2-2, is KAGVTQTPRYLIKTRGQQVTLSCSPISGHRSVSWYQQTPGQGLQFLFEYFSETQRNKGNFPGRFSGRQFSNSRSEMNVSTLELGDSALYLCASKPAGRGNTGELFFGEGSRLTVL.

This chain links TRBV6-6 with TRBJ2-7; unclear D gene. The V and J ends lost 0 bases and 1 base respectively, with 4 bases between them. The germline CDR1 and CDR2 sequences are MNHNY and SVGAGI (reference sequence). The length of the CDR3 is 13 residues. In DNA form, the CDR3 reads TGTGCCAGCAGTTACTCCACGTCCTACGAGCAGTACTTC. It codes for CASSYSTSYEQYF.

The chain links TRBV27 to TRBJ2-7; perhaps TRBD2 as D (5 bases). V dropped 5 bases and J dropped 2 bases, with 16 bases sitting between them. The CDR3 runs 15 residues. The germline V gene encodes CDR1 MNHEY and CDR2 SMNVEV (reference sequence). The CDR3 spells CASSPYPEAPYEQYF. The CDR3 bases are TGTGCCAGCAGTCCGTACCCGGAGGCCCCCTACGAGCAGTACTTC.

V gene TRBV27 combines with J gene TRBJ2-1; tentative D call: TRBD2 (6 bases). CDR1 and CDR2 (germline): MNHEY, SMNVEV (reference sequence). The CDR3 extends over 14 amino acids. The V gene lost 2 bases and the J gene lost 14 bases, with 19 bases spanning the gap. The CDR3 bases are TGTGCCAGCAGTTTACCCCCTCCCGGGGGAAGGGAGTTCTTC. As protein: CASSLPPPGGREFF.

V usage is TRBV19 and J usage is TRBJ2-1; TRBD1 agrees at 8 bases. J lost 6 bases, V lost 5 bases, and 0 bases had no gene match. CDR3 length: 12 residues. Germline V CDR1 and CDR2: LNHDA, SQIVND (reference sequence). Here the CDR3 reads CASSGQGNEQFF. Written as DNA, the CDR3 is TGTGCCAGTAGTGGACAGGGCAATGAGCAGTTCTTC.

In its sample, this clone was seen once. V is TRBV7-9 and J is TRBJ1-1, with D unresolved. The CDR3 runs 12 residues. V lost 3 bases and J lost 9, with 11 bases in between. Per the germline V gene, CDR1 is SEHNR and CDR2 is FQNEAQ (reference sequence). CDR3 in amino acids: CASSFETPKAFF. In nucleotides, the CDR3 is TGTGCCAGCAGCTTCGAGACACCGAAAGCTTTCTTT.

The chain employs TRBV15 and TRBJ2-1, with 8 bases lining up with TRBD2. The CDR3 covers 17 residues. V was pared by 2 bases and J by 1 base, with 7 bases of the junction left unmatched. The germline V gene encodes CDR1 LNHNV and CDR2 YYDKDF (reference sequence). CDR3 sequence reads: CATSRRASGFSYNEQFF. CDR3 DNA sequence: TGTGCCACCAGCAGAAGGGCTAGCGGGTTTTCCTACAATGAGCAGTTCTTC.

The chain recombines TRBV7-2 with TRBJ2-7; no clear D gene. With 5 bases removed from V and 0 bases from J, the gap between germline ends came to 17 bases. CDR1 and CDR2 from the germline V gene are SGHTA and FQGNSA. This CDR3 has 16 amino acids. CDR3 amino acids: CASSPNGGRSSYEQYF. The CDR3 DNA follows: TGTGCCAGCAGCCCTAACGGTGGCCGCAGCTCCTACGAGCAGTACTTC.

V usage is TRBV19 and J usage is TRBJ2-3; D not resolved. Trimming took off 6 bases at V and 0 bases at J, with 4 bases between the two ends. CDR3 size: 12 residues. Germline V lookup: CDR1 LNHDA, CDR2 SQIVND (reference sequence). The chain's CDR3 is CASSLSTDTQYF. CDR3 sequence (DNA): TGTGCCAGTAGCCTAAGCACAGATACGCAGTATTTT.

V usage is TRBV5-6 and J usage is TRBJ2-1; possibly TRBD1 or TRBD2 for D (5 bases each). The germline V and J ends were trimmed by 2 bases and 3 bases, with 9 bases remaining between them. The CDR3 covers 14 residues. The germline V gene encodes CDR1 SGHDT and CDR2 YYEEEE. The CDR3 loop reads CASSFLRGYNEQFF. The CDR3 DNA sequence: TGTGCCAGCAGCTTCCTGAGGGGCTACAATGAGCAGTTCTTC.

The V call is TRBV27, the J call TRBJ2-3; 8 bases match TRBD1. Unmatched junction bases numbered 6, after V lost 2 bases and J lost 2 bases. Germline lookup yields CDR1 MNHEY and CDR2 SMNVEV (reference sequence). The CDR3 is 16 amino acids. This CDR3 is CASSLPGQELTDTQYF. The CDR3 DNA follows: TGTGCCAGCAGTTTACCGGGACAGGAACTCACAGATACGCAGTATTTT.

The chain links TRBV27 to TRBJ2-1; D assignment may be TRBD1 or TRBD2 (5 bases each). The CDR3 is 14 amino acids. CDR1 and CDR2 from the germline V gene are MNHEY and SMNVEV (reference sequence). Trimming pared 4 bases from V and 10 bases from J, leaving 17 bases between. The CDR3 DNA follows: TGTGCCAGCAGTTACTCACCCTCCGGGACCGAGCAGTTCTTC. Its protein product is CASSYSPSGTEQFF.